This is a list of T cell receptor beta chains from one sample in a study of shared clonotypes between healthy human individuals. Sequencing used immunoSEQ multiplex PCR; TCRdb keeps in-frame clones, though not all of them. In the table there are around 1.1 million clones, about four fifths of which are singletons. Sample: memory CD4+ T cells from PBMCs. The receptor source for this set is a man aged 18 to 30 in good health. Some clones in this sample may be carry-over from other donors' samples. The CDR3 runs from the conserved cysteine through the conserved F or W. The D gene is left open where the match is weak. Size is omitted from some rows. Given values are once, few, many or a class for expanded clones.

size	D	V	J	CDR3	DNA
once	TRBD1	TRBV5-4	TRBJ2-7	CASSASGTGTYEQYF	TGTGCCAGCAGCGCGTCCGGGACAGGGACCTACGAGCAGTACTTC
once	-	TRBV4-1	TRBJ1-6	CASSQDRISGGAVQGRSPLHF	TGCGCCAGCAGCCAAGATCGTATTTCGGGTGGCGCGGTCCAGGGCAGGTCACCCCTCCACTTT
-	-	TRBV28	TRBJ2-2	CASGATTGELFF	TGTGCCAGCGGGGCGACCACCGGGGAGCTGTTTTTT
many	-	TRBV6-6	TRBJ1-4	CASSYEGESEKLFF	TGTGCCAGCAGTTACGAAGGGGAATCTGAAAAACTGTTTTTT
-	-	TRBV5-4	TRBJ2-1	CASSRTGFDNEQFF	TGTGCCAGCAGCAGGACGGGGTTCGACAATGAGCAGTTCTTC
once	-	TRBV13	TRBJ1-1	CASSLTVKGVGPEAFF	TGTGCCAGCAGCTTAACGGTAAAGGGGGTAGGCCCTGAAGCTTTCTTT
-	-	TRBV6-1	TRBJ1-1	CASTQYDRITEAFF	TGTGCCAGCACCCAGTACGACAGAATCACTGAAGCTTTCTTT
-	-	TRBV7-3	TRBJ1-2	CASSLERAGGYTF	TGTGCCAGCAGCTTAGAGCGGGCCGGCGGCTACACCTTC
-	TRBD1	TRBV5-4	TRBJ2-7	CASSLGGPGYEQYF	TGTGCCAGCAGCTTAGGGGGCCCGGGCTACGAGCAGTACTTC
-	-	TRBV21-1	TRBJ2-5	CASGSSGGGETQYF	TGTGCCAGCGGCTCTAGCGGGGGTGGAGAGACCCAGTACTTC
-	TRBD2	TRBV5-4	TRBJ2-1	CASRASGPSYNEQFF	TGTGCCAGTCGAGCTAGCGGACCCTCCTACAATGAGCAGTTCTTC
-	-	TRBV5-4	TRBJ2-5	CASSLAGGGGETQYF	TGTGCCAGCAGCTTGGCTGGCGGAGGGGGGGAGACCCAGTACTTC
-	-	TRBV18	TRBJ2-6	CASPQGNGANVLTF	TGTGCCAGCCCGCAAGGGAATGGGGCCAACGTCCTGACTTTC
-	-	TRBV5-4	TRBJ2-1	CASSRVKAGTNEQFF	TGTGCCAGCAGCCGTGTAAAGGCGGGAACTAATGAGCAGTTCTTC
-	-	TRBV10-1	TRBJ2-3	CASSGPTDPSTDTQYF	TGCGCCAGCAGCGGACCGACAGATCCTAGCACAGATACGCAGTATTTT
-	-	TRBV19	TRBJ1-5	CASSSFAGDQPQHF	TGTGCCAGTAGTAGCTTCGCGGGGGATCAGCCCCAGCATTTT
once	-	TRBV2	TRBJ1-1	CASSQGAGEAFF	TGTGCCAGCAGCCAAGGGGCGGGGGAAGCTTTCTTT
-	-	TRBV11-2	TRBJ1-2	CASSLGGSLFGYTF	TGTGCCAGCAGCTTAGGGGGAAGTCTCTTTGGCTACACCTTC